This T cell receptor beta chain was profiled in a study of graft-versus-host responses after intestinal transplantation (TCRdb year 2021). About the full investigation: The transplants that recipients got were multivisceral, liver-intestinal, or isolated intestinal. Instead of going to the commercial service, samples from a few later patients were sequenced in-house on an Illumina MiSeq and processed with MiXCR. After intestinal transplantation, graft-versus-host and host-versus-graft alloreactive T cell clones in the graft, circulation and bone marrow were tracked using bulk TCR-beta CDR3 sequencing. Every recipient was given anti-thymocyte globulin induction, then maintenance tacrolimus and steroids for approximately 3 years. To identify alloreactive clones, pre-transplant mixed lymphocyte reaction products were sequenced and compared with unstimulated pre-transplant donor and recipient T cells. A peak of at least 4% donor T cells among recipient peripheral blood mononuclear cells was the definition used for donor T cell macrochimerism. The cohort enrolled 20 to 25 intestinal transplant recipients, one of whom was a retransplant, and 3 patients without pretransplant specimens were excluded. The paper's findings and limits, for the study overall: The conclusions were limited by the relatively low number and heterogeneity of the intestinal transplant patients. GvH clones turned up in recipient bone marrow, with some appearing earlier in ileal mucosa or blood, a pattern consistent with an intestinal mucosal origin. Early after transplant, declines in HvG clones were associated with peak levels of circulating GvH clones. High GvH to HvG T cell clonal ratios were observed in the allografts of patients with donor T cell macrochimerism.

As encoded in the germline V gene, CDR1 is SNHLY while CDR2 is FYNNEI. Including the terminal cysteine and phenylalanine, the CDR3 comprises 13 residues. Just the 39-base CDR3 DNA is kept, in frame starting at base 1. The germline ends are 9 bases apart after V is trimmed by 4 bases and J by 5 bases. About this clone itself: Its antigen is unknown. No base-level quality is on record; no much larger clone is a single base apart.

The method was the immunoSEQ multiplex PCR assay. For most patients, genomic DNA was isolated with the Qiagen DNeasy Blood and Tissue Kit and sent frozen to Adaptive Biotechnologies for TCR sequencing. For most patients, genomic DNA was subjected to high-throughput TCR-beta CDR3 sequencing by Adaptive Biotechnologies. The original methods were these. TCR sequencing data for roughly 20 patients were retrieved from Adaptive's ImmunoSEQ software; a few other patients were processed with MiXCR and VDJtools. To correct CD4 versus CD8 sorting errors, any sequence found in both subsets at a frequency ratio below 5:1 was removed. Because the origin of CDR3 nucleotide sequences shared between donor and recipient could not be assigned, those sequences were removed. At least 2-fold expansion over unstimulated cells and a minimum CFSE-low frequency of 0.002% (template counts) or 0.001% (read counts) were required for clones to be classified as alloreactive. A clone was considered mappable if detected in the sequenced pre-transplant spleen, lymph node, or MLR CFSE-low populations of the donor or recipient. Cumulative frequency of alloreactive clones was calculated as a percentage of all sequences weighted by copy number. TCRdb's version of the immuneACCESS table is confined to in-frame rearrangements and falls short of the full clone set. An unresolved V gene accounts for under half of the shortfall where checked; the remainder is of unknown origin. For V, J and clone size, that table is used; D and trimming come from the DNA. The sample has about 93,000 clones on record, approximately 92% of them singletons. Roughly 0.49% of the sample is in the top ten clones.

The time point label, as the study defines it: cells obtained before transplantation from donor or recipient. CD3+CD4+ and CD3+CD8+ populations were FACS-sorted from unstimulated pre-transplant donor and recipient cells taken from spleen or lymph nodes. The source of this sequence is a human donor who received an intestinal transplant. Here the sequenced sample was unstimulated CD8+ T cells sorted from spleen or lymph node cells, taken before intestinal transplant. The sequence links TRBV2 to TRBJ2-1, with TRBD2 as a weak D call on 5 bases. The DNA is TGTGCCAGCAGTGTCGGGGTCCACAATGAGCAGTTCTTC. This is translated as CASSVGVHNEQFF.